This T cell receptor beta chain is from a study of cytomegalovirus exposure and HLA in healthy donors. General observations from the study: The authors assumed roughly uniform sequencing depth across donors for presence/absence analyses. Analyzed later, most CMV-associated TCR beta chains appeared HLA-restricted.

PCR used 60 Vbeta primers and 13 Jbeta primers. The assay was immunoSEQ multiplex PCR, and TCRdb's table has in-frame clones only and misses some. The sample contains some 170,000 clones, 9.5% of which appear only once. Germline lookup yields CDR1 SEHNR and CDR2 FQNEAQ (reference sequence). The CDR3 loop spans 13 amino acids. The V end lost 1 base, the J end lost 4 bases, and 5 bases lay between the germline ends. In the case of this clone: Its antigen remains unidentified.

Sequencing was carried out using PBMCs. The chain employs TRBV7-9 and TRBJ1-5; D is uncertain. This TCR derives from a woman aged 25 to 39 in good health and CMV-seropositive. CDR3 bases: TGTGCCAGCAGCTTAGGACAAAATCAGCCCCAGCATTTT. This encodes CASSLGQNQPQHF.